Listed below are T cell receptor beta chains from one sample, sequenced in a study of cytomegalovirus exposure and HLA in healthy donors. Profiled with immunoSEQ multiplex PCR; TCRdb holds only in-frame clones, not every one. The sample shows under 95,000 clones, and 3.5% to 4% sits with its ten largest clones. The source material was PBMCs. These TCRs come from a man younger than 30 in good health and CMV-seropositive. Both conserved end residues are part of each CDR3. The D gene is left open where the match is weak.

.,TRBV4-2,TRBJ1-3,CASSQLSGNTIYF,TGTGCCAGCAGCCAGCTATCCGGAAACACCATATATTTT
.,TRBV15,TRBJ1-5,CATSRGGTYQPQHF,TGTGCCACCAGCAGAGGCGGGACTTATCAGCCCCAGCATTTT
.,TRBV5-5,TRBJ2-2,CASSRTVTRDSTGELFF,TGTGCCAGCAGCCGGACTGTTACAAGGGACTCCACCGGGGAGCTGTTTTTT
TRBD1,TRBV30,TRBJ1-4,CAWSVRMRDRGVLFF,TGTGCCTGGAGTGTACGAATGCGGGACAGGGGAGTCCTGTTTTTT
.,TRBV6-6,TRBJ2-7,CASWGGHLLDEQYF,TGTGCCAGTTGGGGAGGCCACCTGCTCGACGAGCAGTACTTC
.,TRBV25-1,TRBJ2-7,CASSESHWSEQYF,TGTGCCAGCAGTGAATCCCACTGGAGCGAGCAGTACTTC
.,TRBV28,TRBJ2-7,CASLKDSPYEQYF,TGTGCCAGCCTTAAGGACAGTCCCTACGAGCAGTACTTC
TRBD1,TRBV6-1,TRBJ2-2,CASNRDRTNTGELFF,TGTGCCAGCAATAGGGACAGAACCAACACCGGGGAGCTGTTTTTT
TRBD1,TRBV28,TRBJ1-2,CASSPWDRGVSNYGYTF,TGTGCCAGCAGTCCGTGGGACAGGGGGGTATCTAACTATGGCTACACCTTC
.,TRBV30,TRBJ1-2,CALKPGYGYTF,TGTGCTCTTAAGCCCGGCTATGGCTACACCTTC
TRBD1,TRBV5-1,TRBJ1-4,CASSTGQGAEKLFF,TGCGCCAGCAGCACGGGACAGGGGGCTGAAAAACTGTTTTTT
.,TRBV14,TRBJ1-1,CASSQAKFTDTEAFF,TGTGCCAGCAGCCAAGCAAAGTTTACTGACACTGAAGCTTTCTTT
.,TRBV14,TRBJ1-2,CASSPVLSYGYTF,TGTGCCAGCAGCCCGGTCTTAAGCTATGGCTACACCTTC
.,TRBV4-1,TRBJ1-4,CASSRGSDSLSEKLFF,TGCGCCAGCAGCCGCGGATCGGACAGCCTGTCGGAAAAACTGTTTTTT
TRBD1,TRBV5-4,TRBJ2-3,CASSLKGEGATDTQYF,TGTGCCAGCAGCTTGAAGGGAGAGGGGGCCACAGATACGCAGTATTTT